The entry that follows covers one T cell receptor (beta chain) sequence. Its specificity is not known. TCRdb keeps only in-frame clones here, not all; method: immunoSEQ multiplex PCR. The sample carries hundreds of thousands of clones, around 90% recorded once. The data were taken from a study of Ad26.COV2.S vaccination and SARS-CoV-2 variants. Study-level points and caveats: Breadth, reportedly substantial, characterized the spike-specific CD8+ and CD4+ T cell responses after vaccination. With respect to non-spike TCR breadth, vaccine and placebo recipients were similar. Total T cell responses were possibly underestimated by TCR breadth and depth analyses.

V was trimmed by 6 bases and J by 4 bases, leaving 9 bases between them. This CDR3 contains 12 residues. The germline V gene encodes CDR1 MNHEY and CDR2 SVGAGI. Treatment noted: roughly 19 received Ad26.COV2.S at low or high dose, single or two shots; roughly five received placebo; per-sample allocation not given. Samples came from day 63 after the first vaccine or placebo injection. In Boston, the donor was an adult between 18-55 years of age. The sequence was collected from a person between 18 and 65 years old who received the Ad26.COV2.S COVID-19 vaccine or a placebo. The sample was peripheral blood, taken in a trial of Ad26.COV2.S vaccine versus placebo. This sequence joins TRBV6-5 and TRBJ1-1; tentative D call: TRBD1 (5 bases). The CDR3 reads CASSGHVTEAFF. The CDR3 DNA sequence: TGTGCCAGCAGCGGACACGTCACTGAAGCTTTCTTT.